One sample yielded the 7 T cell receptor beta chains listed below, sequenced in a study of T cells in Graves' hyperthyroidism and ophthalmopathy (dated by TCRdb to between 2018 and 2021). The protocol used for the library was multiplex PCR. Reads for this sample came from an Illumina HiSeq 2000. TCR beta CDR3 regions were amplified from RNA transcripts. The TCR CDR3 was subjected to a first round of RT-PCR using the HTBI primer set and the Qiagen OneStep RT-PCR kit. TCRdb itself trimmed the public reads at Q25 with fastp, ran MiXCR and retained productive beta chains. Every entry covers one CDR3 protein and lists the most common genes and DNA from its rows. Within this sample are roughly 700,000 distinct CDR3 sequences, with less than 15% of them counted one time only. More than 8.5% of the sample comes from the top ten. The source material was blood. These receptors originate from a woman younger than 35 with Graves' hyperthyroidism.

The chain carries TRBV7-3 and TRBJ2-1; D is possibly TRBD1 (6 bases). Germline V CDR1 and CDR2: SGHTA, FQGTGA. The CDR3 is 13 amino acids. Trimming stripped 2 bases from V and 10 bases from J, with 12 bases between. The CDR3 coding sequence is TGTGCCAGCAGCTTAGGGGGCTGGTCCGAGCAGTTCTTC. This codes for CASSLGGWSEQFF.

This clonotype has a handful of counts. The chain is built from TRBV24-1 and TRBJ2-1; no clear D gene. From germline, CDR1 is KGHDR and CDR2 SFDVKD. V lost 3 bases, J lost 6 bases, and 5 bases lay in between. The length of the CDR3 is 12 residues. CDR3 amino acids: CATSDHGNEQFF. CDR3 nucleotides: TGTGCCACCAGTGATCACGGCAATGAGCAGTTCTTC.

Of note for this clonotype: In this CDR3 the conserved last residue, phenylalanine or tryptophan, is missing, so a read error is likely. The CDR3 nucleotides are TGTGCCAGCGCAGGGGACAGGAGCTCCTACAATGAGCAGTTCCTC. This codes for CASAGDRSSYNEQFL. The chain has TRBV14 and TRBJ2-1, with TRBD1 matching over 8 bases. Looked up from germline, CDR1 is SGHDN and CDR2 is FVKESK. The CDR3 runs 15 residues. V gave up 8 bases and J gave up 0 bases; unmatched junction bases: 6.

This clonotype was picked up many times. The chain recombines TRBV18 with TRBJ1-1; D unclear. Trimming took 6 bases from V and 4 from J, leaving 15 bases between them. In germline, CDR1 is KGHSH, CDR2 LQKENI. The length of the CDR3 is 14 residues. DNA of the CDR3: TGTGCCAGCTCCTCGCACGGGGAGGGCACTGAAGCTTTCTTT. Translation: CASSSHGEGTEAFF.

The chain's CDR3 is CASQTGDQPQHF. DNA of the CDR3: TGTGCCTCCCAGACAGGGGATCAGCCCCAGCATTTT. The J gene is TRBJ1-5, the V gene TRBV30, with TRBD1 matching 8 bases. The V gene's germline CDR1 is GTSNPN and CDR2 SVGIG (reference sequence). CDR3 length: 12 residues. V was clipped by 7 bases and J by 5 bases; unmatched bases: 4.

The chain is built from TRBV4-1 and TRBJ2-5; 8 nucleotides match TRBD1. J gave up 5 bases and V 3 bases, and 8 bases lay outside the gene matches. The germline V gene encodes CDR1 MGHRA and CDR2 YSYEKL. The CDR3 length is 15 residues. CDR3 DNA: TGCGCCAGCAGCCACCAGACAGGGGTGGCGGAGACCCAGTACTTC. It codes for CASSHQTGVAETQYF.

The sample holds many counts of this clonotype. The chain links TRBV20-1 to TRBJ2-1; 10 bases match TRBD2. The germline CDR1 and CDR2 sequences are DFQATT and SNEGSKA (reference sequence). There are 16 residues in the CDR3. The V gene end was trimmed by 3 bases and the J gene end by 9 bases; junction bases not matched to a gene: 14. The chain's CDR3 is CSARNPGLAETGEQFF. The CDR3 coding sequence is TGCAGTGCTAGGAACCCCGGACTAGCGGAGACGGGTGAGCAGTTCTTC.